This T cell receptor beta chain stems from a study of shared clonotypes between healthy human individuals. CDR1 SGDLS and CDR2 YYNGEE come from the germline V gene. CDR3 length equals 17 residues. Trimming took 4 bases from V and 2 from J; bases not matched to a gene: 6. The count of this clone is one. Deep-level settings were used for running the assay. Libraries were prepared by immunoSEQ multiplex PCR; TCRdb keeps only in-frame clonotypes and omits some of them. This sample has about 680,000 clones, with about 91% found just once. Naive CD8 cells lacked CD45RO, underwent positive selection for CCR7 and left out terminally differentiated effector memory CD45RA+ cells.

The sequence was collected from a man aged 25-45 years in good health. This chain joins TRBV9 and TRBJ2-2; the match to TRBD2 covers 12 bases. Sequencing was performed on naive CD8+ T cells sorted from blood. In nucleotides, the CDR3 is TGTGCCAGCAGCTTAGGACTAGCGGGAATCAACACCGGGGAGCTGTTTTTT. As protein: CASSLGLAGINTGELFF. The entire variable domain, with the rest obtained from reference TRBV9 and TRBJ2-2, is as follows: DSGVTQTPKHLITATGQRVTLRCSPRSGDLSVYWYQQSLDQGLQFLIQYYNGEERAKGNILERFSAQQFPDLHSELNLSSLELGDSALYFCASSLGLAGINTGELFFGEGSRLTVL.